Below, 22 T cell receptor beta chains from the same sample are listed, as sequenced in a study of blood T cell repertoires in COVID-19. The protocol was immunoSEQ multiplex PCR, while the TCRdb copy is restricted to in-frame clones and leaves out a portion. The sample includes 100,000 to 150,000 clones, over 75% of them seen just once. Sequencing was carried out using peripheral blood. These TCRs come from a man aged 55 to 70 with acute or convalescent COVID-19.

The genes are TRBV20-1 and TRBJ1-2; D ambiguous. CDR1 and CDR2 (germline): DFQATT, SNEGSKA (reference sequence). V dropped 3 bases and J dropped 4 bases, with 18 bases sitting between them. This CDR3 is 15 amino acids long. The DNA for the CDR3 is TGCAGTGCTAGTCTCAATCCGGGGAGTCTCTATGGCTACACCTTC. Protein: CSASLNPGSLYGYTF.

This chain joins TRBV3-1 (or the pseudogene TRBV3-2) and TRBJ2-7; TRBD2 agrees at 8 bases. The CDR3 loop spans 14 amino acids. Per germline, CDR1 LGHDT and CDR2 YNNKEL (reference sequence). V lost 3 bases and J lost 2; bases outside the gene matches: 3. The CDR3 nucleotides read TGTGCCAGCAGCCACCCCGGGGGGGCCTACGAGCAGTACTTC. Protein: CASSHPGGAYEQYF.

A note on this clone: Other DNA sequences of this sample code for an identical CDR3. This rearrangement joins TRBV5-1 to TRBJ1-1; 8 nucleotides align to TRBD1. The CDR3 has 14 residues. Germline CDR1 is SGHRS and CDR2 is YFSETQ. Trimming cost V 4 bases and J 1 base; bases outside gene matches: 3. Here the CDR3 DNA reads TGCGCCAGCAGCCAACAGGGGGGGAACACTGAAGCTTTCTTT. Encoded protein: CASSQQGGNTEAFF.

The V call is TRBV6-5, the J call TRBJ2-1; D is perhaps TRBD1 (6 bases). V was shortened by 7 bases and J by 6 bases, with 16 bases between the two germline ends. Germline V gene sequence: CDR1 MNHEY, CDR2 SVGAGI. The CDR3 runs 14 residues. The CDR3 sequence is CASTRGEGGNEQFF. CDR3 bases: TGTGCCAGCACTAGGGGAGAAGGGGGCAATGAGCAGTTCTTC.

V usage is TRBV10-3 and J usage is TRBJ2-7; TRBD1 matches 11 bases. This CDR3 region has 15 residues. Germline CDR1 is ENHRY and CDR2 is SYGVKD. J lost 2 bases, V lost 4 bases, and 4 bases had no gene match. This CDR3 is CAISARDRGTYEQYF. CDR3 DNA: TGTGCCATCAGTGCCCGGGACAGGGGGACCTACGAGCAGTACTTC.

The chain joins TRBV7-8 to TRBJ1-6, with 9 bases identical to TRBD1. After removal of 3 bases from V and 7 bases from J, the junction contained 4 bases not matched to a gene. The CDR3 totals 15 residues. Per the germline V gene, CDR1 is SGHVS and CDR2 is FQNEAQ. The CDR3 region has the DNA TGTGCCAGCAGCTTTAGGGACAGGGTGAATTCACCCCTCCACTTT. Its protein is CASSFRDRVNSPLHF. Based on the CDR3 plus reference TRBV7-8 and TRBJ1-6, the full variable domain is GAGVSQSPRYKVAKRGQDVALRCDPISGHVSLFWYQQALGQGPEFLTYFQNEAQLDKSGLPSDRFFAERPEGSVSTLKIQRTQQEDSAVYLCASSFRDRVNSPLHFGNGTRLTVT.

The chain joins TRBV11-2 to TRBJ2-7; D is perhaps TRBD2 (6 bases). The CDR3 spans 14 residues. In germline, CDR1 is SGHAT, CDR2 FQNNGV. Trimming left V 1 base short and J 2 bases short, with 9 bases between. CDR3 amino acids: CASSLGRGPYEQYF. The CDR3 DNA reads TGTGCCAGCAGCTTAGGGCGGGGCCCCTACGAGCAGTACTTC. Combining the CDR3 with reference TRBV11-2 and TRBJ2-7 gives the whole variable domain EAGVAQSPRYKIIEKRQSVAFWCNPISGHATLYWYQQILGQGPKLLIQFQNNGVVDDSQLPKDRFSAERLKGVDSTLKIQPAKLEDSAVYLCASSLGRGPYEQYFGPGTRLTVT.

This clone was seen many times. V and J are TRBV30 and TRBJ2-2, with 14 bases lining up with TRBD2. V shed 3 bases and J 7 bases; nucleotides not matched to a gene: 7. Germline V CDR1 and CDR2: GTSNPN, SVGIG (reference sequence). This CDR3 is 16 amino acids long. The CDR3 sequence: CAWRGTSGSHGGELFF. The CDR3 nucleotides read TGTGCCTGGAGGGGGACTAGCGGGAGTCATGGCGGGGAGCTGTTTTTT.

The gene calls are TRBV5-8 and TRBJ1-2, with 7 bases matching TRBD1. The CDR3 covers 14 residues. Trimming cost V 0 bases and J 5 bases; bases outside gene matches: 4. The germline CDR1 and CDR2 sequences are SGHTS and YDEGEE. The CDR3 reads CASSLAGTDYGYTF. For the CDR3, the DNA is TGTGCCAGCAGCTTGGCCGGGACAGATTATGGCTACACCTTC.

This clone showed up just a few times. CDR3 amino acids: CASSSLIEGMRAGYTF. In nucleotides, the CDR3 is TGTGCCAGCAGCTCGCTGATAGAGGGAATGAGAGCTGGCTACACCTTC. V is TRBV11-2 and J is TRBJ1-2; D not resolved. The germline V gene encodes CDR1 SGHAT and CDR2 FQNNGV. The CDR3 length is 16 residues. V shed 4 bases and J shed 7 bases, with 22 bases lying between them.

This chain joins TRBV21-1 and TRBJ1-5; the table's D call, TRBD1, has no DNA check behind it. TRBV21-1 is classified as a pseudogene. The CDR3 runs 17 residues. CDR3: CASGGARRTGSNQPQHF. The DNA of the CDR3 is TGTGCCAGCGGAGGGGCTCGGAGGACAGGTAGCAATCAGCCCCAGCATTTT.

The rearrangement joins TRBV30 to TRBJ2-1; TRBD2 aligns across 8 bases. After removal of 2 bases from V and 7 bases from J, the junction contained 4 bases not matched to a gene. Germline V lookup: CDR1 GTSNPN, CDR2 SVGIG (reference sequence). The CDR3 is 13 residues long. In DNA form, the CDR3 reads TGTGCCTGGAGTAAGGGACTAGAGAATGAGCAGTTCTTC. Its protein product is CAWSKGLENEQFF.

The table lists this clone with a few counts. The chain is built from TRBV18 and TRBJ1-6, with D maybe TRBD1 (5 bases). V was trimmed by 0 bases and J by 0 bases, leaving 9 bases between them. Germline-derived CDR1 and CDR2 are KGHSH and LQKENI. CDR3 size: 17 residues. The CDR3 DNA follows: TGTGCCAGCTCACCACCGGGGCCTGGCTCCTATAATTCACCCCTCCACTTT. Protein: CASSPPGPGSYNSPLHF.

The rearrangement uses TRBV19 and TRBJ1-2, with 7 bases fitting TRBD1. Germline values: CDR1 LNHDA, CDR2 SQIVND (reference sequence). The CDR3 extends over 15 amino acids. With 5 bases clipped from V and 4 bases from J, the junction kept 10 bases outside the gene matches. CDR3 sequence reads: CASSPVRGPGYGYTF. The CDR3 DNA is TGTGCCAGTAGTCCTGTAAGGGGGCCTGGCTATGGCTACACCTTC.

The chain has TRBV3-1 (or the pseudogene TRBV3-2) and TRBJ1-1; 9 bases map to TRBD1. The V and J ends lost 4 bases and 0 bases, in that order; junction bases with no gene match: 0. The germline V gene has CDR1 LGHDT and CDR2 YNNKEL (reference sequence). This CDR3 comprises 14 residues. CDR3 region: CASSRQGVNTEAFF. CDR3 sequence (DNA): TGTGCCAGCAGCCGACAGGGGGTGAACACTGAAGCTTTCTTT.

The V call is TRBV9, the J call TRBJ1-1; D is ambiguous. V was cut by 4 bases and J by 0 bases, with 19 bases left in between. Germline V CDR1 and CDR2: SGDLS, YYNGEE. CDR3 length: 17 residues. In DNA form, the CDR3 reads TGTGCCAGCAGCAGAGATCCGATCCTAGTGCTGAACACTGAAGCTTTCTTT. Its translation: CASSRDPILVLNTEAFF. Filled out from reference TRBV9 and TRBJ1-1, the complete variable domain reads DSGVTQTPKHLITATGQRVTLRCSPRSGDLSVYWYQQSLDQGLQFLIQYYNGEERAKGNILERFSAQQFPDLHSELNLSSLELGDSALYFCASSRDPILVLNTEAFFGQGTRLTVV.

Only one count was recorded for this clone. The chain links TRBV10-1 to TRBJ2-5; 8 nucleotides match TRBD1. The CDR3 contains 14 residues. Losses at the gene ends were 3 bases for V and 5 bases for J; bases not matched to a gene: 5. Germline V lookup: CDR1 WNHNN, CDR2 SYGVQD (reference sequence). The CDR3 loop reads CASSESGGQETQYF. The CDR3 DNA sequence: TGCGCCAGCAGTGAATCAGGGGGCCAGGAGACCCAGTACTTC.

The count of this clone is one. The chain couples TRBV18 to TRBJ2-7; 9 bases line up with TRBD2. Germline CDR1 and CDR2: KGHSH and LQKENI. Trimming removed 3 bases from V and 3 bases from J; junction bases left unmatched: 6. The CDR3 length is 15 residues. CDR3 bases: TGTGCCAGCTCACCCCTAGCGGGACTTGGCTACGAGCAGTACTTC. It specifies CASSPLAGLGYEQYF.

This clone occurred once. The chain recombines TRBV11-2 with TRBJ2-7, with 10 nucleotides matching TRBD1. Germline CDR1 is SGHAT and CDR2 is FQNNGV. The V gene end was trimmed by 1 base and the J gene end by 5 bases; junction bases not matched to a gene: 8. CDR3 length equals 16 residues. This CDR3 is CASSLGGTGALHEQYF. The CDR3 bases are TGTGCCAGCAGCTTAGGTGGGACAGGGGCCCTCCACGAGCAGTACTTC.

This clone was seen once. The chain combines TRBV5-1 with TRBJ1-2, with TRBD1 identical over 10 bases. CDR3 size: 13 residues. CDR1 is SGHRS, CDR2 YFSETQ, per germline. Losses at the gene ends were 4 bases for V and 6 bases for J; bases not matched to a gene: 3. The CDR3 nucleotides read TGCGCCAGCAGCGGGACAGGGGAGAATGGCTACACCTTC. It yields the protein CASSGTGENGYTF.

The V gene is TRBV5-4, the J gene TRBJ2-7; 9 bases match TRBD1. There are 15 residues in the CDR3. The J segment lost 1 base and the V segment lost 0 bases, leaving 2 bases of the junction unmatched. Germline lookup yields CDR1 SGHNT and CDR2 YYREEE (reference sequence). Here the CDR3 DNA reads TGTGCCAGCAGCTTGGGAGGGACAGGGTCCTACGAGCAGTACTTC. Its protein product is CASSLGGTGSYEQYF.

In this sample, this clone turned up a few times. The chain is built from TRBV6-6 and TRBJ1-2; possible D gene TRBD1, 5 bases. CDR1 is MNHNY, CDR2 SVGAGI, per germline (reference sequence). The CDR3 covers 16 residues. The germline V and J ends were trimmed by 0 bases and 8 bases, with 19 bases remaining between them. The CDR3 protein is CASSYSAGQTVRGYTF. The DNA of the CDR3 is TGTGCCAGCAGTTACTCCGCAGGACAAACGGTCAGAGGCTACACCTTC.